The rows below give T cell receptor beta chains drawn from one sample of a study of human CD8 memory T cell subsets. TCRdb reprocessed the 5' RACE reads, keeping one entry per CDR3 protein, no DNA. The sample has around 6,300 distinct CDR3 sequences. The sample consisted of CD8+ T cells from PBMCs. Receptors originate from a human donor in good health. Each CDR3 is given with its conserved first and last residue. Fields, in order: V gene, clone size, J gene, CDR3 protein. Size tells how often a clone was seen (once, few, many) or the class of an expanded clone, and some rows leave it out.

V: TRBV29-1
size: -
J: TRBJ2-7
CDR3: CSVIKKDRGYEQYF

V: TRBV2
size: -
J: TRBJ2-4
CDR3: CASSEWKGNIQYF

V: TRBV27
size: -
J: TRBJ2-2
CDR3: CASRLAGTGELFF

V: TRBV27
size: -
J: TRBJ2-7
CDR3: CASTKRGEYYEQYF

V: TRBV28
size: -
J: TRBJ2-2
CDR3: CASSATGQGALTGELFF

V: TRBV5-1
size: -
J: TRBJ2-7
CDR3: CASSLLGGTYEQYF

V: TRBV6-2/TRBV6-3
size: -
J: TRBJ1-5
CDR3: CASSGDSWQPQHF

V: TRBV20-1
size: -
J: TRBJ2-4
CDR3: CSARTGWREIVKNIQYF

V: TRBV2
size: -
J: TRBJ2-4
CDR3: CASSEGMAKNIQYF

V: TRBV13
size: medium-sized
J: TRBJ2-1
CDR3: CASSLGGREQFF

V: TRBV11-1
size: -
J: TRBJ2-3
CDR3: CASSLVAMDTQYF

V: TRBV13
size: medium-sized
J: TRBJ2-7
CDR3: CASSLASTYEQYF

V: TRBV7-9
size: -
J: TRBJ1-2
CDR3: CASSLMAPRVVTF

V: TRBV10-2
size: medium-sized
J: TRBJ2-7
CDR3: CASSPGQLYEQYF

V: TRBV27
size: -
J: TRBJ2-2
CDR3: CASSLRGPANTGELFF

V: TRBV5-1
size: -
J: TRBJ2-7
CDR3: CASSYGTGGYEQYF

V: TRBV5-1
size: -
J: TRBJ2-1
CDR3: CASREQGTYNEQFF

V: TRBV7-9
size: -
J: TRBJ2-1
CDR3: CASSPSTSGRGYEQFF

V: TRBV28
size: -
J: TRBJ1-5
CDR3: CASTPAPGRKGNQPQHF

V: TRBV29-1
size: -
J: TRBJ2-1
CDR3: CSGGNYNEQFF

V: TRBV3-1
size: -
J: TRBJ1-6
CDR3: CASSLLSRAGERDSPLHF

V: TRBV11-2
size: -
J: TRBJ2-1
CDR3: CASRQETNEQFF

V: TRBV7-9
size: -
J: TRBJ2-5
CDR3: CASSRQGTLQETQYF

V: TRBV28
size: -
J: TRBJ2-1
CDR3: CASSPGGGRLVYNEQFF

V: TRBV7-9
size: -
J: TRBJ2-1
CDR3: CASSLPGLPFF

V: TRBV29-1
size: -
J: TRBJ2-5
CDR3: CSVEPSDYETQYF

V: TRBV6-6
size: -
J: TRBJ1-6
CDR3: CASSSGGGEGSPLHF

V: TRBV14
size: medium-sized
J: TRBJ2-1
CDR3: CASSQLAGAWGSDEQFF

V: TRBV29-1
size: medium-sized
J: TRBJ1-1
CDR3: CSGRGNTEAFF

V: TRBV20-1
size: -
J: TRBJ1-3
CDR3: CSARTWMADPSGNTIYF

V: TRBV9
size: -
J: TRBJ2-7
CDR3: CASSGGTRGLEQYF

V: TRBV4-1
size: -
J: TRBJ2-7
CDR3: CASSQEVTSGIYEQYF

V: TRBV28
size: -
J: TRBJ2-1
CDR3: CASNWPGGDNEQFF

V: TRBV7-9
size: -
J: TRBJ2-3
CDR3: CASNVSREGADTQYF

V: TRBV29-1
size: medium-sized
J: TRBJ2-1
CDR3: CSVDNFGSSYNEQFF

V: TRBV7-8
size: -
J: TRBJ2-7
CDR3: CASSLSWTGSYEQYF

V: TRBV7-3
size: medium-sized
J: TRBJ1-1
CDR3: CASSPRRQGPNTEAFF

V: TRBV14
size: -
J: TRBJ1-1
CDR3: CASSPQGALNTEAFF

V: TRBV7-9
size: medium-sized
J: TRBJ2-7
CDR3: CASSSTTSGRWHEQYF

V: TRBV28
size: -
J: TRBJ2-7
CDR3: CASSPVGETGEQYF

V: TRBV7-8
size: -
J: TRBJ2-7
CDR3: CASSLEAGRPSGEQYF

V: TRBV5-4
size: -
J: TRBJ2-7
CDR3: CASSLGSGYEQYF

V: TRBV5-1
size: medium-sized
J: TRBJ2-1
CDR3: CASSFWVAEINEQFF

V: TRBV7-6
size: -
J: TRBJ2-7
CDR3: CASSLGGPGSKTSGWYEQYF

V: TRBV7-6
size: medium-sized
J: TRBJ2-1
CDR3: CASSLDPAGVYNEQFF